This T cell receptor (beta chain) originates from a study of T-cell memory formation after mild COVID-19. Across the whole study: Largely, the TCR clusters proved donor specific.

This clonotype came up a few times. TCRdb itself ran the 5' RACE reads through MiXCR, one entry per CDR3 protein. The sample holds around 120,000 distinct CDR3 sequences, about 16% seen once. The CDR3 is 18 amino acids. Trimming cost V 2 bases and J 0 bases; bases outside gene matches: 10. CDR1 is MNHEY and CDR2 is SVGEGT in the germline V gene. This rearrangement joins TRBV6-2 or TRBV6-3 to TRBJ1-1, with TRBD1 matching 9 bases. Specimen: PBMCs or a T cell subset sorted from them (not recorded which). The clonotype originates from an adult woman who had mild COVID-19 (a few samples of this study predate the infection). Cell type and time point are not known. The CDR3 spells CASSYTMTGTGMNTEAFF. The CDR3 DNA reads as TGTGCCAGCAGTTACACCATGACAGGGACAGGGATGAACACTGAAGCTTTCTTT.